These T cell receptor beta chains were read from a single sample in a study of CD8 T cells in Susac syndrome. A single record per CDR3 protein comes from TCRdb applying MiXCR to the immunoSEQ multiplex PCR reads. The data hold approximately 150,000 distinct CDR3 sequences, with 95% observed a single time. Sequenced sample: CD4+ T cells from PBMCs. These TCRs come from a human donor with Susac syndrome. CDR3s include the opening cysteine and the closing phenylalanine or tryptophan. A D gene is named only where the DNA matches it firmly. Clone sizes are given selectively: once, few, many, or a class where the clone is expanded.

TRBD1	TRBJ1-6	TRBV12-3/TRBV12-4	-	CASSFHRDRDSPLHF	TGTGCCAGCAGTTTCCACCGGGACAGGGATTCACCCCTCCACTTT
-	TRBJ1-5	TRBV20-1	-	CSASVGNGGLSNQPQHF	TGCAGTGCTAGCGTGGGAAACGGAGGGTTAAGCAATCAGCCCCAGCATTTT
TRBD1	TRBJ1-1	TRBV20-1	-	CSARVGGGRMNTEAFF	TGCAGTGCTAGAGTTGGAGGGGGCCGGATGAACACTGAAGCTTTCTTT
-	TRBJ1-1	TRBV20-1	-	CSAPTRGTEAFF	TGCAGTGCTCCTACCAGGGGCACTGAAGCTTTCTTT
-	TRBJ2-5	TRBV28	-	CAAGRTSRTQYF	TGTGCCGCCGGAAGGACCTCCCGGACCCAGTACTTC
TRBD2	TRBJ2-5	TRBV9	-	CASSVAGRAQETQYF	TGTGCCAGCAGCGTAGCCGGGAGGGCCCAAGAGACCCAGTACTTC
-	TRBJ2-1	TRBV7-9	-	CASSLAGAPSNEQFF	TGTGCCAGCAGCTTAGCGGGGGCACCATCCAATGAGCAGTTCTTC
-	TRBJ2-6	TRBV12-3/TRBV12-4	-	CASTTRGSGANVLTF	TGTGCCAGCACTACACGGGGCTCTGGGGCCAACGTCCTGACTTTC
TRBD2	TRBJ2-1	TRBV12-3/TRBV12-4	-	CASSFGTSGRWNEQFF	TGTGCCAGCAGTTTTGGGACTAGCGGGAGATGGAATGAGCAGTTCTTC
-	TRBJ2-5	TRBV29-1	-	CSVQGEETQYF	TGCAGCGTTCAAGGTGAAGAGACCCAGTACTTC
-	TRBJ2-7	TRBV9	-	CASSVEGYGYEQYF	TGTGCCAGCAGCGTAGAGGGGTATGGCTACGAGCAGTACTTC
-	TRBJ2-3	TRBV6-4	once	CASSDIAGSSDTQYF	TGTGCCAGCAGTGACATCGCAGGTTCCTCAGATACGCAGTATTTT
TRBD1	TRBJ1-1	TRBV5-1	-	CASSSGQGMNTEAFF	TGCGCCAGCAGCTCAGGACAGGGAATGAACACTGAAGCTTTCTTT
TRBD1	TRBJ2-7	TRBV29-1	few	CSVEETFLGQGFQQYF	TGCAGCGTTGAAGAAACCTTCCTCGGACAGGGGTTCCAGCAGTACTTC
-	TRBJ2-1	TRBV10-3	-	CAISDRAHEQFF	TGTGCCATCAGTGACAGGGCCCATGAGCAGTTCTTC
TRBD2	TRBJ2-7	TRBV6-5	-	CASSYSGSGRVEQYF	TGTGCCAGCAGTTACAGCGGTAGCGGGAGAGTCGAGCAGTACTTC
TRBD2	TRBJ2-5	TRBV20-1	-	CSGTSGSSGGQETQYF	TGCAGTGGGACTAGCGGGAGTAGCGGGGGCCAAGAGACCCAGTACTTC
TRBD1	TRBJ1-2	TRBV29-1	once	CSGTRQGANYGYTF	TGCAGCGGAACTAGACAGGGTGCTAACTATGGCTACACCTTC
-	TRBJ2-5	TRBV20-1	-	CSAPLGGPQETQYF	TGCAGTGCTCCACTGGGGGGACCACAAGAGACCCAGTACTTC
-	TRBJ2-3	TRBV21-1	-	CASSKAPKTSGKSPDTQYF	TGTGCCAGCAGCAAAGCCCCCAAGACTAGCGGGAAGAGTCCAGATACGCAGTATTTT
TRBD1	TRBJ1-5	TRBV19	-	CASRDRANQPQHF	TGTGCCAGTCGCGACAGGGCCAATCAGCCCCAGCATTTT
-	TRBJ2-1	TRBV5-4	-	CASSSYSYNEQFF	TGTGCCAGCAGCTCTTACTCCTACAATGAGCAGTTCTTC
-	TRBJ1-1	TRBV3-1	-	CASSHRGVTEAFF	TGTGCCAGCAGCCACCGGGGGGTCACTGAAGCTTTCTTT
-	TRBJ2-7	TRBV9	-	CASSVTAEIGEQYF	TGTGCCAGCAGCGTGACAGCCGAGATCGGCGAGCAGTACTTC
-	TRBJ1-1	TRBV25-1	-	CASHEVGHEAFF	TGTGCCAGCCACGAGGTGGGGCATGAAGCTTTCTTT
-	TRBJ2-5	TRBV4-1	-	CASSQAVQETQYF	TGCGCCAGCAGCCAAGCTGTCCAAGAGACCCAGTACTTC
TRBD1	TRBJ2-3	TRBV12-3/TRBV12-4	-	CASSFQGASTDTQYF	TGTGCCAGCAGTTTCCAGGGGGCAAGCACAGATACGCAGTATTTT
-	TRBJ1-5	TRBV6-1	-	CASTQGFQPQHF	TGTGCCAGCACCCAGGGGTTTCAGCCCCAGCATTTT
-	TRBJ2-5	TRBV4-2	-	CASSQPLGGGVAETQYF	TGTGCCAGCAGCCAACCTTTAGGGGGAGGAGTGGCAGAGACCCAGTACTTC
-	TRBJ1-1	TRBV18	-	CASSQTRQYNTEAFF	TGTGCCAGCTCACAAACCCGACAGTACAACACTGAAGCTTTCTTT
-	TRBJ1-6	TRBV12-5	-	CASGNGGFNSPLHF	TGTGCTAGTGGTAACGGTGGCTTTAATTCACCCCTCCACTTT
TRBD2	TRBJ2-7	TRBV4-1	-	CASSRTGLAGEGQYF	TGCGCCAGCAGCCGTACGGGACTAGCGGGGGAAGGGCAGTACTTC
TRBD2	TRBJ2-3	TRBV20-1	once	CSAWTSGRTTDTQYF	TGCAGTGCCTGGACTAGCGGGAGGACTACAGATACGCAGTATTTT
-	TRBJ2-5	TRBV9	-	CASSVGAAGGETQYF	TGTGCCAGCAGCGTAGGTGCCGCGGGCGGGGAGACCCAGTACTTC
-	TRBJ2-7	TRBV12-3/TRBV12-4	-	CASSPDVSYEQYF	TGTGCCAGCAGCCCGGACGTTTCCTACGAGCAGTACTTC
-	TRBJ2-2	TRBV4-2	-	CASSQDSGGGAGELFF	TGTGCCAGCAGCCAGGACTCAGGGGGAGGCGCCGGGGAGCTGTTTTTT
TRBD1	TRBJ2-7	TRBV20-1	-	CSASPGTGVTYEQYF	TGCAGTGCTAGTCCCGGGACAGGGGTGACTTACGAGCAGTACTTC
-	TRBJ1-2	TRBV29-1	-	CSARAGDYGYTF	TGCAGCGCCCGGGCAGGGGATTATGGCTACACCTTC
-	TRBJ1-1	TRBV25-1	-	CASRTRVRGPGNTEAFF	TGTGCCAGCAGGACCAGGGTAAGGGGACCAGGGAACACTGAAGCTTTCTTT
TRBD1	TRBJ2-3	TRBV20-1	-	CSPGGRDTQYF	TGCAGCCCAGGGGGCAGGGATACGCAGTATTTT
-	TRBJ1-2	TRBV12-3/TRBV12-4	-	CASSLVRYYGYTF	TGTGCCAGCAGTTTAGTTCGTTACTATGGCTACACCTTC
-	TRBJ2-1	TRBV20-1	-	CSALSPSGGYNEQFF	TGCAGTGCCCTCTCCCCAAGTGGGGGCTACAATGAGCAGTTCTTC
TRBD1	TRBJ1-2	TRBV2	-	CASSEMTGGHVGYTF	TGTGCCAGCAGTGAGATGACAGGGGGCCATGTGGGCTACACCTTC
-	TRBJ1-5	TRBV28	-	CASSLRGRRGNQPQHF	TGTGCCAGCAGCCTAAGGGGCAGGAGGGGGAATCAGCCCCAGCATTTT
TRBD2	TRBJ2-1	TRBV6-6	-	CASSASGRGEQFF	TGTGCCAGCAGTGCCTCGGGGAGGGGCGAGCAGTTCTTC
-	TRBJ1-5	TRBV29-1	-	CSVVPDGGQPQHF	TGCAGCGTTGTCCCTGATGGAGGACAGCCCCAGCATTTT
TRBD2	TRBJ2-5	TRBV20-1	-	CSAAGGLAGLQETQYF	TGCAGTGCTGCCGGTGGGCTAGCGGGGCTCCAAGAGACCCAGTACTTC
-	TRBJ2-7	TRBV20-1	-	CSARVLGGPYEQYF	TGCAGTGCTAGAGTATTGGGAGGTCCCTACGAGCAGTACTTC
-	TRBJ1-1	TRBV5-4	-	CASSYRDLNTEAFF	TGTGCCAGCAGCTACAGGGATCTGAACACTGAAGCTTTCTTT
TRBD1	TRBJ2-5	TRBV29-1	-	CSAYRDRGFETQYF	TGCAGCGCCTACCGGGACAGGGGATTTGAGACCCAGTACTTC
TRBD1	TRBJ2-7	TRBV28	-	CASSLQGAGQYF	TGTGCCAGCAGTTTACAGGGGGCTGGGCAGTACTTC
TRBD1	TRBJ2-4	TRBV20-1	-	CSADKRGLRDSVLLAKNIQYF	TGCAGTGCGGACAAGAGGGGTTTACGGGACAGCGTCTTATTAGCCAAAAACATTCAGTACTTC
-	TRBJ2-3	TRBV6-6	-	CASRPRATDTQYF	TGTGCCTCAAGGCCCAGGGCCACAGATACGCAGTATTTT
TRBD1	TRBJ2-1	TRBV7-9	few	CASSSFRDRDRNEQFF	TGTGCCAGCAGCTCATTCCGGGACAGGGATCGGAATGAGCAGTTCTTC
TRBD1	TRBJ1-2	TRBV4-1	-	CASSQTGQGDYGYTF	TGCGCCAGCAGCCAAACGGGACAGGGTGACTATGGCTACACCTTC
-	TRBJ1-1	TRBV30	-	CAWSVQAFF	TGTGCCTGGAGTGTACAAGCTTTCTTT
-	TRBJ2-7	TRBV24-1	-	CATSDRQSQYF	TGTGCCACCAGTGACAGACAGTCTCAGTACTTC
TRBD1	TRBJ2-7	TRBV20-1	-	CSARWARTGPSEQYF	TGCAGTGCTAGATGGGCGAGGACAGGGCCCTCCGAGCAGTACTTC
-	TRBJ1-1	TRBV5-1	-	CASSSNPPEAFF	TGCGCCAGCAGCTCAAACCCCCCAGAAGCTTTCTTT
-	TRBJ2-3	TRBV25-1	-	CASRSDTQYF	TGTGCCAGCAGGTCAGATACGCAGTATTTT